This TCR beta chain was captured by sequencing in a study of early T cells in non-severe SARS-CoV-2 infection. About the study: The chains were unpaired, and the sequenced material was bulk RNA from unsorted whole blood.

Molecules of cDNA were individually given unique molecular identifiers that were attached to them. Via MiXCR, TCRdb re-called the 5' RACE reads, giving one row per CDR3 protein. The repertoire holds approximately 120,000 distinct CDR3 sequences, 14% to 15% seen once, with 21% in the top ten. Sequencing used whole blood. This TCR came from an adult who was a healthcare worker with PCR-confirmed SARS-CoV-2 infection or an uninfected control (not recorded which).

The CDR3 coding sequence is TGCAGTGCTAGGATGACAGTGAACACTGAAGCTTTCTTT. Its protein is CSARMTVNTEAFF. The rearrangement joins TRBV20-1 to TRBJ1-1, with D maybe TRBD1 (5 bases). Germline loops: CDR1 DFQATT, CDR2 SNEGSKA (reference sequence). The ends were cut back, 3 bases at V and 0 bases at J, with 8 bases in the middle. This CDR3 spans 13 amino acids.